This T cell receptor beta chain comes out of a study of T cells after yellow fever vaccination. Study-wide results and limits: In FACS-sorted repertoires, abundant clonotypes from the bulk population could appear as contaminants. Clonotype sharing between CD4 and CD8 compartments was small.

Concerning this clonotype itself: Its cognate antigen is unknown.

MiXCR, run by TCRdb on the 5' RACE reads, gives a single entry per CDR3 protein. The table shows fewer than 450,000 distinct CDR3 sequences, with 11% occurring only once. The germline V gene has CDR1 MGHRA and CDR2 YSYEKL. Unmatched junction bases numbered 4, after V lost 4 bases and J lost 4 bases. CDR3 length equals 14 residues. The starting material was PBMCs, obtained on the day of the first yellow fever vaccination. This chain uses TRBV4-1 with TRBJ2-7, with TRBD1 identical over 10 bases. The TCR sequence derives from a man younger than 35 who received the YFV17D yellow fever vaccine. The chain's CDR3 is CASSPTGGLYEQYF. The CDR3 DNA sequence: TGCGCCAGCAGCCCGACAGGGGGCCTTTACGAGCAGTACTTC.